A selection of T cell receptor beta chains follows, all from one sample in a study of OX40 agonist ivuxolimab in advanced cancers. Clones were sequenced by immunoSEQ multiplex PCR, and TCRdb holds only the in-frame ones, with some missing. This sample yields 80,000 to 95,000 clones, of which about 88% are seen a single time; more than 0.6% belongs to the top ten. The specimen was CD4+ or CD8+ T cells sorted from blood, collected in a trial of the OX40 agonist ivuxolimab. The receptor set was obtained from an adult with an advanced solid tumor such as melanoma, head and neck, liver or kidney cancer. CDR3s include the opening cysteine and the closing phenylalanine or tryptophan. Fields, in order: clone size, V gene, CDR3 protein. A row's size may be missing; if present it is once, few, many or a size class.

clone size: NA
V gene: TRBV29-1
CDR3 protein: CSVRWGMDQPQHF

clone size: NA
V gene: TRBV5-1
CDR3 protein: CASSLTGSTGNEQFF

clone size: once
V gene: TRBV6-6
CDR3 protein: CASSYSFVTQYF

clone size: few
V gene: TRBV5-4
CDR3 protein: CASSAGTGGREHYGYTF

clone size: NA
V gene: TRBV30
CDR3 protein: CACALRTGVVGEQYF

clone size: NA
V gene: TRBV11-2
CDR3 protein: CASSLLGGSGNTIYF

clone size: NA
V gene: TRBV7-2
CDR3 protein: CASSFAGDGNSPLHF

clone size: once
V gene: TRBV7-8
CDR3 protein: CASSLAETGNQPQHF

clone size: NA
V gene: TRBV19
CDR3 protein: CASMRGQGVGQPQHF

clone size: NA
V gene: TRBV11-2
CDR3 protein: CASSLVGGFGTEAFF

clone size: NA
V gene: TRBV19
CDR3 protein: CASSKQEGVTEAFF

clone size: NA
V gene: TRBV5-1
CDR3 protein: CASSWASGSADTQYF

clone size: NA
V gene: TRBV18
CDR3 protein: CASSLGQGNPYEQYF

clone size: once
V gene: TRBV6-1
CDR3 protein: CASSDAGLAGGPGANVLTF

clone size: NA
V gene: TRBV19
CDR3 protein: CASSITGPSYNEQFF

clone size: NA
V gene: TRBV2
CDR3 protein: CAGQGALATGELFF

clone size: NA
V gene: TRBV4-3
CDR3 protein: CASSQGRDPAFF

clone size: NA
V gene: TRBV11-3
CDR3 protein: CASSFGTPGGTDTQYF

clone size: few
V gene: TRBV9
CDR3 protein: CASSPTSGGSNQPQHF

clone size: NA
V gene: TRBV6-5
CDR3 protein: CASSYSSGRDEQYF